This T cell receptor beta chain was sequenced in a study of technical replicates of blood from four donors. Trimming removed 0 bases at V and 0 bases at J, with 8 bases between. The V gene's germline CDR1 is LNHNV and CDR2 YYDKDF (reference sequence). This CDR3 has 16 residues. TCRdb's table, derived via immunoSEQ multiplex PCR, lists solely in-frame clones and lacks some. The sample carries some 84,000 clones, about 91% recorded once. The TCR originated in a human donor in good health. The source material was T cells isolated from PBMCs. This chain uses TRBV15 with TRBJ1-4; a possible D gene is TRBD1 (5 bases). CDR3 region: CATSRDLTATNEKLFF. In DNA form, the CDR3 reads TGTGCCACCAGCAGAGATTTGACAGCAACTAATGAAAAACTGTTTTTT.